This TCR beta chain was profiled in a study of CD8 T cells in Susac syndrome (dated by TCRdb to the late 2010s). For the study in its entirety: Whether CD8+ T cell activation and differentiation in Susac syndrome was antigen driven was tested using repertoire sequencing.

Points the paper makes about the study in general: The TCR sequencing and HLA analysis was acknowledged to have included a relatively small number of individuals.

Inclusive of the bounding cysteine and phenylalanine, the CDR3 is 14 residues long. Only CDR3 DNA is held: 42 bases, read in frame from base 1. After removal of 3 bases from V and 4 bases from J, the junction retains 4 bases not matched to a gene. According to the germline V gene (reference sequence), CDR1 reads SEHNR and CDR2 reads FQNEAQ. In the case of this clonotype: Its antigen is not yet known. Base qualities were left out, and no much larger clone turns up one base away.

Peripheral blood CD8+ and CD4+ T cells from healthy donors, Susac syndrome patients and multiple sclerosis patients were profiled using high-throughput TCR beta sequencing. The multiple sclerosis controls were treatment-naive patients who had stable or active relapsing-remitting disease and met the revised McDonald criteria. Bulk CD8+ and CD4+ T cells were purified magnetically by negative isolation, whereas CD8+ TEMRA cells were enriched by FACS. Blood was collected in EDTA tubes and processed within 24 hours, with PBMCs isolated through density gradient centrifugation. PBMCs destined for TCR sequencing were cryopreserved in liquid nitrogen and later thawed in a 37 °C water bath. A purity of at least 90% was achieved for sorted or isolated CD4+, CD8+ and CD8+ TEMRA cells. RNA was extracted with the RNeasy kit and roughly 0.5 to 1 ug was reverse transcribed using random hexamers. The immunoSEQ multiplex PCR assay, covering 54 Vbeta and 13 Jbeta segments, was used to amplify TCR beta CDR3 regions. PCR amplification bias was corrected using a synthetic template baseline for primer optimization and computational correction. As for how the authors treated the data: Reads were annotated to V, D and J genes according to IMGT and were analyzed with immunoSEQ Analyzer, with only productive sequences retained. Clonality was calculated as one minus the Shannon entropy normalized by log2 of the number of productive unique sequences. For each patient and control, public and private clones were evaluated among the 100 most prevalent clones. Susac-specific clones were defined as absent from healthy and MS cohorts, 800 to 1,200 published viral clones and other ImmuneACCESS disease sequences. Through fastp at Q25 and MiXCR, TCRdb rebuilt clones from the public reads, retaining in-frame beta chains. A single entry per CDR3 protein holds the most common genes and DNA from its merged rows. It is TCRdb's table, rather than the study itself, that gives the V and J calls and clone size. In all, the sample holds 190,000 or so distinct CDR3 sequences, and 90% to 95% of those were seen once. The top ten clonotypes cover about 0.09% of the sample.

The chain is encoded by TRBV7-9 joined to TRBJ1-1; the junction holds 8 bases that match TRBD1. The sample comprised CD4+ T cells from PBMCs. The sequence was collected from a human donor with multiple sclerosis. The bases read TGTGCCAGCAGCTTTCAGGGGGCGGGCACTGAAGCTTTCTTT. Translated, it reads CASSFQGAGTEAFF.